The clone carrying this T cell receptor beta chain appeared many times. These data belong to a study of neurological immune-mediated disorders. TCRdb re-derived calls from the 5' RACE reads in MiXCR, one entry per CDR3 protein. The sample has tens of thousands of distinct CDR3 sequences, 5% to 5.5% seen once; the top ten hold 2% to 2.5%. V lost 0 bases and J 3 bases, leaving 11 bases between the germline ends. CDR3 length: 14 residues. Per the germline V gene, CDR1 is DFQATT and CDR2 is SNEGSKA (reference sequence). The V call is TRBV20-1, the J call TRBJ1-1; D ambiguous. Material for sequencing was PBMCs. The sequence was obtained from a woman aged 30 to 39 with multiple sclerosis. The CDR3 reads CSARDLGIDTEAFF. The DNA for the CDR3 is TGCAGTGCTAGAGATTTAGGGATTGACACTGAAGCTTTCTTT.